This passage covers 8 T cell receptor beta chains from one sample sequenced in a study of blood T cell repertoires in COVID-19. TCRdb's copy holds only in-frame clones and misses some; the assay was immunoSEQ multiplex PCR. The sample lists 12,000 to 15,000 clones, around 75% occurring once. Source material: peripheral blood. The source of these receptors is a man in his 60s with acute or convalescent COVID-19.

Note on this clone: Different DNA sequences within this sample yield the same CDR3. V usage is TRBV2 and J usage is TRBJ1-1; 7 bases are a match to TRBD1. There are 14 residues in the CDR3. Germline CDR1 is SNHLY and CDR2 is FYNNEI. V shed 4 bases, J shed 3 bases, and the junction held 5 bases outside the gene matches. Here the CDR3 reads CASSGTGLYTEAFF. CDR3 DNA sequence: TGTGCCAGCAGTGGGACAGGACTCTACACTGAAGCTTTCTTT.

CDR3 nucleotide sequence: TGTGCCAGCAGCTCACAGGGGGCTCAGGCCAAAAACATTCAGTACTTC. It codes for CASSSQGAQAKNIQYF. The chain joins TRBV5-4 to TRBJ2-4; 9 bases fit TRBD1. Germline values: CDR1 SGHNT, CDR2 YYREEE (reference sequence). The CDR3 totals 16 residues. Unmatched junction bases numbered 5, after V lost 3 bases and J lost 1 base.

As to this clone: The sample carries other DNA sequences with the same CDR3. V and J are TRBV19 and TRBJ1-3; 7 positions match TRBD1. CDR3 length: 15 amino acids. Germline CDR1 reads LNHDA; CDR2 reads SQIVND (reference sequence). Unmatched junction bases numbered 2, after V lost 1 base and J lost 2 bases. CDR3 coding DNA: TGTGCCAGTAGTATAGGACAGGGTCCTGGAAACACCATATATTTT. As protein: CASSIGQGPGNTIYF.

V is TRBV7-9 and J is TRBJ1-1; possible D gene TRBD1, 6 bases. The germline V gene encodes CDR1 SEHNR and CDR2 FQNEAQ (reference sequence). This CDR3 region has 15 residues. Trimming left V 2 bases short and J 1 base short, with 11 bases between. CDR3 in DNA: TGTGCCAGCAGCTTAACCTGGACAGAGAACACTGAAGCTTTCTTT. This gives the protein CASSLTWTENTEAFF.

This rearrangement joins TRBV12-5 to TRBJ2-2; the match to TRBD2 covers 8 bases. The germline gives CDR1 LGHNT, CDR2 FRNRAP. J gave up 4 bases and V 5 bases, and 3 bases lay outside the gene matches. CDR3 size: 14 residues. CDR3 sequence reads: CASGGGGFTGELFF. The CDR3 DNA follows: TGTGCTAGTGGTGGCGGGGGGTTCACCGGGGAGCTGTTTTTT.

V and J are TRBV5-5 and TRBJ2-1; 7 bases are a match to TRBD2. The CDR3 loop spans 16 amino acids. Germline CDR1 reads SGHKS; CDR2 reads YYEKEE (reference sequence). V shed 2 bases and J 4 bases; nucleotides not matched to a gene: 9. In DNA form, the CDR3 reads TGTGCCAGCAGCTTAGAACGGGGGGTTCTATACAATGAGCAGTTCTTC. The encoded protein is CASSLERGVLYNEQFF.

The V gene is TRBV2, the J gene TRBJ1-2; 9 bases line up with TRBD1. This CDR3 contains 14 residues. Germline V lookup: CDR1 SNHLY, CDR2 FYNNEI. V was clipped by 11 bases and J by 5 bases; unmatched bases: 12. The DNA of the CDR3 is TGTGCCGGGAGAAGGTTGGGACAGGGATATGGCTACACCTTC. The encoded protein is CAGRRLGQGYGYTF. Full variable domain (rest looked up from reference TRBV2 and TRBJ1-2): EPEVTQTPSHQVTQMGQEVILRCVPISNHLYFYWYRQILGQKVEFLVSFYNNEISEKSEIFDDQFSVERPDGSNFTLKIRSTKLEDSAMYFCAGRRLGQGYGYTFGSGTRLTVV.

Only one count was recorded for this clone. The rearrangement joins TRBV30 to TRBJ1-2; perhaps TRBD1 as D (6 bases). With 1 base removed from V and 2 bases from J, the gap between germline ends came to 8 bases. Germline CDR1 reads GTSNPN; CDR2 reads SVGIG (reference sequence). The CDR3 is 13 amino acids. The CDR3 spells CAWSGDTNYGYTF. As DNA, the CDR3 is TGTGCCTGGAGTGGGGACACAAACTATGGCTACACCTTC.